Below are 14 T cell receptor beta chains sequenced from a single sample in a study of Graves' ophthalmopathy and Graves' hyperthyroidism. Researchers took RNA transcripts and amplified TCR beta CDR3 regions from them. After a first-round RT-PCR with HTBI primers, a second-round multiplex PCR was run. One entry per CDR3 protein results from TCRdb running MiXCR on the multiplex PCR reads. The sample has 150,000 to 200,000 distinct CDR3 sequences, about two fifths seen once. Input material: peripheral blood. The receptor set was obtained from a man aged 30 to 45 with Graves' ophthalmopathy.

The gene calls are TRBV6-1 and TRBJ2-7, with 8 bases matching TRBD2. The germline gives CDR1 MNHNS, CDR2 SASEGT. The ends lost 5 bases at V and 7 bases at J; junction bases unmatched: 7. The CDR3 consists of 13 residues. The DNA for the CDR3 is TGTGCCAGCAGTCTCGGACTAGCCCAGGAGCAGTACTTC. This sequence encodes CASSLGLAQEQYF.

This clonotype was counted ten times or more. This sequence joins TRBV6-2 or TRBV6-3 and TRBJ2-2; D gene ambiguous. In germline, CDR1 is MNHEY, CDR2 SVGEGT. V was pared by 2 bases and J by 2 bases, with 3 bases between. The CDR3 extends over 13 amino acids. CDR3 DNA sequence: TGTGCCAGCAGTTACATCAACACCGGGGAGCTGTTTTTT. This encodes CASSYINTGELFF.

There are many counts of this clonotype. The chain uses TRBV24-1 and TRBJ2-5; 8 positions match TRBD1. The ends lost 3 bases at V and 2 bases at J; junction bases unmatched: 4. In germline, CDR1 is KGHDR, CDR2 SFDVKD. This CDR3 has 15 amino acids. The CDR3 nucleotides are TGTGCCACCAGTGATCCGGGACAGGCTCAAGAGACCCAGTACTTC. Its translation is CATSDPGQAQETQYF.

The chain couples TRBV11-1 to TRBJ2-7; TRBD2 might be the D (6 bases). Per the germline V gene, CDR1 is SGHAT and CDR2 is FQDESV (reference sequence). The length of the CDR3 is 16 residues. The V and J ends lost 6 bases and 0 bases respectively, with 18 bases between them. The CDR3 spells CASSSPEGLISYEQYF. For the CDR3, the DNA is TGTGCCAGCAGTTCCCCGGAGGGTCTAATCTCCTACGAGCAGTACTTC. The full variable domain, rest sourced from reference TRBV11-1 and TRBJ2-7, is EAEVAQSPRYKITEKSQAVAFWCDPISGHATLYWYRQILGQGPELLVQFQDESVVDDSQLPKDRFSAERLKGVDSTLKIQPAELGDSAMYLCASSSPEGLISYEQYFGPGTRLTVT.

V is TRBV5-1 and J is TRBJ1-6, with a weak D call TRBD1 (5 bases). The germline V gene has CDR1 SGHRS and CDR2 YFSETQ. This CDR3 comprises 15 residues. Trimming cost V 0 bases and J 9 bases, with 13 bases left between them. The CDR3 is CASSLVGGDGSPLHF. Here the CDR3 DNA reads TGCGCCAGCAGCTTGGTGGGAGGGGATGGTTCACCCCTCCACTTT.

This clonotype was recorded many times. The chain combines TRBV27 with TRBJ2-7; unclear D gene. In germline, CDR1 is MNHEY, CDR2 SMNVEV (reference sequence). The V and J ends lost 8 bases and 2 bases respectively, with 7 bases between them. This CDR3 region has 11 residues. The CDR3 DNA sequence: TGTGCCAGCGGCTTTGCCTACGAGCAGTACTTC. Translating it yields CASGFAYEQYF.

This clonotype was detected many times. This sequence joins TRBV24-1 and TRBJ1-2; D gene unclear. There are 14 residues in the CDR3. The germline CDR1 and CDR2 sequences are KGHDR and SFDVKD. Trimming cost V 4 bases and J 4 bases, with 12 bases left between them. CDR3 in DNA: TGTGCCACCAGTGACCCGACAAGTTCCTATGGCTACACCTTC. Its protein is CATSDPTSSYGYTF.

The chain joins TRBV7-2 to TRBJ1-2; 8 positions match TRBD1. The germline V gene has CDR1 SGHTA and CDR2 FQGNSA. This CDR3 is 15 amino acids long. Trimming took 1 base from V and 5 from J; bases not matched to a gene: 6. The CDR3 is CASSLGTGNGYGYTF. In DNA, the CDR3 is TGTGCCAGCAGCTTAGGGACAGGGAATGGATATGGCTACACCTTC.

The gene calls are TRBV11-1 and TRBJ2-7; 13 nucleotides agree with TRBD2. V lost 4 bases to trimming and J lost 1 base; unmatched junction nucleotides: 4. This CDR3 contains 16 residues. In germline, CDR1 is SGHAT, CDR2 FQDESV (reference sequence). The chain's CDR3 is CASSSQLAGGSYEQYF. The CDR3 DNA reads as TGTGCCAGCAGCTCACAACTAGCGGGAGGGTCCTACGAGCAGTACTTC.

This clonotype was seen at least ten times. V and J are TRBV7-9 and TRBJ1-5, with D possibly being TRBD1 (6 bases). V gave up 5 bases and J gave up 10 bases, with 21 bases separating them. Germline CDR1 reads SEHNR; CDR2 reads FQNEAQ (reference sequence). This CDR3 has 15 amino acids. The CDR3 DNA reads TGTGCCAGCAGCCCCGAGGGGGGTGAGGGCTTACCCCAGCATTTT. Translation: CASSPEGGEGLPQHF.

This clonotype has a count of ten or more. V and J are TRBV28 and TRBJ1-6; D unclear. Trimming pared 5 bases from V and 6 bases from J, leaving 17 bases between. The germline gives CDR1 MDHEN, CDR2 SYDVKM. The CDR3 totals 16 residues. This CDR3 is CASSRLPGPPNSPLHF. Here the CDR3 DNA reads TGTGCCAGCAGTCGACTCCCCGGGCCCCCTAATTCACCCCTCCACTTT. Variable domain in full (rest from reference TRBV28 and TRBJ1-6): DVKVTQSSRYLVKRTGEKVFLECVQDMDHENMFWYRQDPGLGLRLIYFSYDVKMKEKGDIPEGYSVSREKKERFSLILESASTNQTSMYLCASSRLPGPPNSPLHFGNGTRLTVT.

This rearrangement joins TRBV4-3 to TRBJ1-3, with 8 bases lining up with TRBD1. Germline V gives CDR1 LGHNA, CDR2 YSLEER. J lost 4 bases, V lost 0 bases, and 2 bases had no gene match. This CDR3 has 15 residues. CDR3 amino acids: CASSQDRGQGNTIYF. The CDR3 bases are TGCGCCAGCAGCCAAGACAGGGGGCAGGGAAACACCATATATTTT.

The chain employs TRBV6-2 or TRBV6-3 and TRBJ2-7; D is ambiguous. This CDR3 is 17 amino acids long. Germline values: CDR1 MNHEY, CDR2 SVGEGT. With 0 bases removed from V and 4 bases from J, the gap between germline ends came to 19 bases. Here the CDR3 DNA reads TGTGCCAGCAGTTACTCGGGTTTGGCGATCTCCACTTACGAGCAGTACTTC. It encodes CASSYSGLAISTYEQYF.

The chain employs TRBV12-3 or TRBV12-4 and TRBJ2-5; D is unclear. The CDR3 contains 13 residues. Trimming pared 2 bases from V and 5 bases from J, leaving 9 bases between. The CDR3 sequence is CASSLLGLETQYF. In DNA, the CDR3 is TGTGCCAGCAGTTTATTAGGGTTGGAGACCCAGTACTTC.